Following are 16 T cell receptor beta chains from one sample sequenced in a study of blood T cell repertoires in COVID-19. Only in-frame clones appear in the TCRdb table, and some are missing; sequencing was by immunoSEQ multiplex PCR. Among 300,000 to 450,000 clones listed, over 75% were seen once. The specimen sequenced was peripheral blood. Every receptor here comes from a woman aged 55-70 years with COVID-19, enrolled during active disease.

The chain couples TRBV5-4 to TRBJ1-2, with 9 bases identical to TRBD1. The CDR3 contains 17 residues. The germline gives CDR1 SGHNT, CDR2 YYREEE (reference sequence). The V segment lost 2 bases and the J segment 8 bases; nucleotides outside the gene matches: 16. The CDR3 region is CASSFYRDRVVGHGYTF. The CDR3 bases are TGTGCCAGCAGCTTCTACCGGGACAGGGTCGTTGGGCACGGCTACACCTTC.

This rearrangement joins TRBV11-3 to TRBJ2-1; the D gene is possibly TRBD1 (5 bases). The CDR3 contains 13 residues. Trimming shortened V by 5 bases and J by 7 bases, and 12 bases separated the two germline ends. Germline CDR1 is SGHNT and CDR2 is YENEEA. CDR3 sequence reads: CASSPMSGNEQFF. For the CDR3, the DNA is TGTGCCAGCAGCCCAATGTCAGGGAATGAGCAGTTCTTC. Combining the CDR3 with reference TRBV11-3 and TRBJ2-1 gives the whole variable domain EAGVVQSPRYKIIEKKQPVAFWCNPISGHNTLYWYLQNLGQGPELLIRYENEEAVDDSQLPKDRFSAERLKGVDSTLKIQPAELGDSAVYLCASSPMSGNEQFFGPGTRLTVL.

V gene TRBV2 combines with J gene TRBJ2-5; the D gene is possibly TRBD1 (5 bases). V dropped 3 bases and J dropped 9 bases, with 14 bases sitting between them. From germline, CDR1 is SNHLY and CDR2 FYNNEI. This CDR3 is built from 13 residues. CDR3 sequence: CASSDRLQGAQYF. CDR3 in DNA: TGTGCCAGCAGTGATCGGCTTCAAGGGGCCCAGTACTTC.

This clone has just a few counts. This rearrangement joins TRBV7-3 to TRBJ1-5; D may be TRBD1 (5 bases). Deletions cut 5 bases from V and 7 bases from J, with 12 bases between. CDR3 length: 13 amino acids. Germline V gene sequence: CDR1 SGHTA, CDR2 FQGTGA. The CDR3 is CASSPGRDQPQHF. The CDR3 bases are TGTGCCAGCAGCCCAGGGAGGGACCAGCCCCAGCATTTT.

This clone was picked up one time. The chain links TRBV21-1 to TRBJ1-2; no DNA check was done on the table's D call, TRBD1. TRBV21-1 is an annotated pseudogene. This CDR3 is 13 amino acids long. CDR3 sequence: CASERGGRYGYTF. The CDR3 bases are TGTGCCAGCGAGAGAGGGGGAAGGTATGGCTACACCTTC.

This clone was recorded once. The CDR3 protein is CASQGQGKDTQYF. The DNA for the CDR3 is TGTGCCAGTCAGGGACAGGGTAAAGATACGCAGTATTTT. The chain uses TRBV7-3 and TRBJ2-3; 9 nucleotides align to TRBD1. Germline-derived CDR1 and CDR2 are SGHTA and FQGTGA. CDR3 length: 13 residues. Trimming removed 9 bases from V and 5 bases from J; junction bases left unmatched: 6.

The J gene is TRBJ1-3, the V gene TRBV19; TRBD1 is a possible D gene (6 bases). V lost 6 bases and J 4 bases, leaving 13 bases between the germline ends. Germline V gene lookup returns CDR1 LNHDA and CDR2 SQIVND (reference sequence). The CDR3 sequence is 14 residues long. CDR3 in DNA: TGTGCCAGTAGGATACAGGGTGCCGGAAACACCATATATTTT. Protein product: CASRIQGAGNTIYF.

This clone came up once. This chain connects TRBV3-1 (or the pseudogene TRBV3-2) to TRBJ2-5; TRBD2 agrees at 8 bases. Germline assignment: CDR1 LGHDT and CDR2 YNNKEL (reference sequence). The CDR3 has 17 residues. V was clipped by 0 bases and J by 4 bases; unmatched bases: 10. CDR3 coding DNA: TGTGCCAGCAGCCAAGAACACCTAGCGGGTCCTGGAGAGACCCAGTACTTC. Protein sequence: CASSQEHLAGPGETQYF.

This clone has a handful of counts. The chain couples TRBV6-2 or TRBV6-3 to TRBJ1-1; no clear D gene. Looked up from germline, CDR1 is MNHEY and CDR2 is SVGEGT. CDR3 length: 12 residues. V was trimmed by 6 bases and J by 0 bases, leaving 5 bases between them. DNA for the CDR3: TGTGCCAGCAGCATAATGAACACTGAAGCTTTCTTT. This codes for CASSIMNTEAFF.

In nucleotides, the CDR3 is TGTGCCAGCAGACCGGACAGGGGAAGATCCTATAATTCACCCCTCCACTTT. It specifies CASRPDRGRSYNSPLHF. V gene TRBV27 combines with J gene TRBJ1-6, with 9 bases that match TRBD1. From germline, CDR1 is MNHEY and CDR2 SMNVEV (reference sequence). This CDR3 contains 17 residues. The ends lost 6 bases at V and 1 base at J; junction bases unmatched: 7.

V usage is TRBV5-1 and J usage is TRBJ2-7; TRBD1 matches at 8 bases. CDR1 and CDR2 from the germline V gene are SGHRS and YFSETQ. The CDR3 covers 14 residues. Trimming at V came to 1 base and at J to 6 bases, leaving 6 bases not matched to a gene. The CDR3 here is CASSLRTGTPEQYF. The CDR3 DNA reads as TGCGCCAGCAGCTTGCGGACAGGGACCCCCGAGCAGTACTTC.

The chain has TRBV18 and TRBJ2-5, with a tentative D call TRBD1 (5 bases). This CDR3 is 15 amino acids long. The V gene's germline CDR1 is KGHSH and CDR2 LQKENI. V lost 4 bases and J 3 bases, leaving 15 bases between the germline ends. The CDR3 DNA reads TGTGCCAGCTCACGAACCAGGGCTTTCAAAGAGACCCAGTACTTC. It codes for CASSRTRAFKETQYF. The full variable domain, with the rest looked up from reference TRBV18 and TRBJ2-5, is NAGVMQNPRHLVRRRGQEARLRCSPMKGHSHVYWYRQLPEEGLKFMVYLQKENIIDESGMPKERFSAEFPKEGPSILRIQQVVRGDSAAYFCASSRTRAFKETQYFGPGTRLLVL.

The CDR3: CASSSSGTASFQYF. The CDR3 nucleotides read TGTGCCAGCAGCTCCTCCGGGACAGCGTCATTTCAGTACTTC. The gene calls are TRBV7-3 and TRBJ2-4, with 7 positions matching TRBD1. J lost 11 bases, V lost 4 bases, and 11 bases had no gene match. The CDR3 loop spans 14 amino acids. The V gene's germline CDR1 is SGHTA and CDR2 FQGTGA.

This chain uses TRBV15 with TRBJ2-3; TRBD2 might be the D (6 bases). Per the germline V gene, CDR1 is LNHNV and CDR2 is YYDKDF (reference sequence). Trimming left V 1 base short and J 0 bases short, with 8 bases between. The CDR3 is 15 amino acids. In nucleotides, the CDR3 is TGTGCCACCAGCAGAGCGGGACTGAGCACAGATACGCAGTATTTT. Translation: CATSRAGLSTDTQYF.

J is TRBJ1-1 and V is TRBV9, with D possibly TRBD1 on 5 matching bases. The length of the CDR3 is 15 residues. Deletions cut 1 base from V and 7 bases from J, with 17 bases between. Per germline, CDR1 SGDLS and CDR2 YYNGEE. The chain's CDR3 is CASSVSGGTPFEAFF. The CDR3 DNA is TGTGCCAGCAGCGTAAGCGGGGGAACACCTTTTGAAGCTTTCTTT.

The CDR3 loop reads CASSPGGARILNQPQHF. In nucleotides, the CDR3 is TGCGCCAGCAGCCCCGGGGGGGCCCGAATTCTCAATCAGCCCCAGCATTTT. The gene calls are TRBV5-1 and TRBJ1-5; weak D call: TRBD1 (6 bases). The CDR3 length is 17 residues. Trimming cost V 4 bases and J 3 bases, with 20 bases left between them. CDR1 is SGHRS and CDR2 is YFSETQ in the germline V gene.